The next 13 T cell receptor beta chains were all read from a single sample in a study of regulatory T cells in long-lasting Graves disease. Both iRepertoire HTBI primers and Arm-PCR of CDR3 regions were used to build the TCR beta libraries. Via MiXCR, TCRdb re-called the multiplex PCR reads, giving one row per CDR3 protein. The sample lists around 430,000 distinct CDR3 sequences, 20% to 25% occurring once. Regarding time point: persistent/refractory GD, antithyroid drugs over 5 years with positive TRAb. The TCR library was made from RNA extracted from PBMCs. The sequencing used peripheral blood mononuclear cells (PBMCs), collected when the disease was refractory, from a patient treated with antithyroid drugs. These receptors were taken from a female donor with Graves disease.

The chain combines TRBV6-2 or TRBV6-3 with TRBJ2-2, with D perhaps matching TRBD1 or TRBD2 (5 bases each). Trimming cost V 4 bases and J 0 bases, with 6 bases left between them. Germline V gene lookup returns CDR1 MNHEY and CDR2 SVGEGT. The length of the CDR3 is 14 residues. Here the CDR3 DNA reads TGTGCCAGCAGTTGGGACGCGAACACCGGGGAGCTGTTTTTT. It is translated as CASSWDANTGELFF.

V usage is TRBV5-6 and J usage is TRBJ1-1, with a possible D match to TRBD1 (5 bases). The CDR3 extends over 13 amino acids. Germline V gene data show CDR1 as SGHDT and CDR2 as YYEEEE. V dropped 2 bases and J dropped 8 bases, with 13 bases sitting between them. The CDR3: CASSFGGDREAFF. In nucleotides, the CDR3 is TGTGCCAGCAGCTTTGGGGGTGACCGAGAAGCTTTCTTT.

This clonotype has ten or more counts. The rearrangement links TRBV28 to TRBJ1-1; no reliable D call. Trimming cost V 4 bases and J 0 bases, with 9 bases left between them. This CDR3 spans 14 amino acids. The germline V gene has CDR1 MDHEN and CDR2 SYDVKM. CDR3 nucleotide sequence: TGTGCCAGCAGTTGGACCGACCTGAACACTGAAGCTTTCTTT. Protein: CASSWTDLNTEAFF.

This clonotype has only a few counts. V and J are TRBV7-9 and TRBJ1-1, with D perhaps TRBD1 (5 bases). Trimming took 4 bases from V and 3 from J, leaving 18 bases between them. Germline-derived CDR1 and CDR2 are SEHNR and FQNEAQ (reference sequence). The CDR3 extends over 16 amino acids. The CDR3 coding sequence is TGTGCCAGCAGCTCTGCGGGGACCCTAAGGGACACTGAAGCTTTCTTT. Translated: CASSSAGTLRDTEAFF.

The chain uses TRBV11-1 and TRBJ1-4, with 12 positions matching TRBD1. Germline CDR1 and CDR2: SGHAT and FQDESV (reference sequence). The CDR3 runs 13 residues. V shed 8 bases, J shed 11 bases, and the junction held 6 bases outside the gene matches. The CDR3 DNA sequence: TGTGCCAGCTCCGGGACAGGGGGCGCGAAACTGTTTTTT. Translated: CASSGTGGAKLFF.

This chain uses TRBV5-5 with TRBJ1-5; weak D call: TRBD1 (6 bases). The CDR3 contains 13 residues. V was trimmed by 4 bases and J by 5 bases, leaving 10 bases between them. Germline V gene sequence: CDR1 SGHKS, CDR2 YYEKEE (reference sequence). CDR3 amino acids: CASSGQPDQPQHF. The DNA of the CDR3 is TGTGCCAGCAGCGGACAGCCAGATCAGCCCCAGCATTTT.

This clonotype came up many times. The chain uses TRBV7-2 and TRBJ2-5; 7 bases are a match to TRBD1. This CDR3 contains 15 residues. In germline, CDR1 is SGHTA, CDR2 FQGNSA. After removal of 1 base from V and 5 bases from J, the junction contained 7 bases not matched to a gene. CDR3 protein: CASSLEGRGFETQYF. DNA of the CDR3: TGTGCCAGCAGCTTAGAGGGCAGGGGGTTTGAGACCCAGTACTTC.

Only a few counts were recorded for this clonotype. V gene TRBV20-1 combines with J gene TRBJ2-7, with TRBD1 matching over 8 bases. Germline CDR1 is DFQATT and CDR2 is SNEGSKA (reference sequence). The CDR3 consists of 14 residues. V was clipped by 5 bases and J by 4 bases; unmatched bases: 10. The DNA for the CDR3 is TGCAGTGCTTCGCGGACAGGGTCTTTTTACGAGCAGTACTTC. It translates to CSASRTGSFYEQYF.

On this clonotype itself: An end of the junction does not agree with germline; a read error may underlie this. The CDR3 DNA reads as TGTGCCAGCAGCCGGGACCCTCGGGTTGCGGAGACCCGGTACTTC. It translates to CASSRDPRVAETRYF. The chain joins TRBV6-1 to TRBJ2-5, with D perhaps given as TRBD1 or TRBD2 (5 bases each). The CDR3 covers 15 residues. Per the germline V gene, CDR1 is MNHNS and CDR2 is SASEGT.

The rearrangement links TRBV11-3 to TRBJ2-7; the D is unclear. Between the trimmed V and J ends, which lost 4 bases and 2 bases, there was a span of 9 bases. There are 13 residues in the CDR3. In germline, CDR1 is SGHNT, CDR2 YENEEA. The CDR3 spells CASSWAATYEQYF. The CDR3 DNA reads TGTGCCAGCAGCTGGGCGGCTACCTACGAGCAGTACTTC.

This clonotype was seen many times. The chain uses TRBV2 and TRBJ1-5, with D unclear. The length of the CDR3 is 13 residues. V lost 7 bases, J lost 3 bases, and 10 bases lay in between. CDR1 SNHLY and CDR2 FYNNEI come from the germline V gene. CDR3 residues: CASTYTNNQPQHF. The CDR3 DNA sequence: TGTGCCAGCACCTACACGAACAATCAGCCCCAGCATTTT.

This clonotype was seen repeatedly, ten times or more. The J gene is TRBJ2-4, the V gene TRBV2; D is undetermined. The CDR3 loop spans 11 amino acids. V was trimmed by 5 bases and J by 3 bases, leaving 2 bases between them. Germline V gene lookup returns CDR1 SNHLY and CDR2 FYNNEI. The CDR3 region is CASSLKNIQYF. DNA for the CDR3: TGTGCCAGCAGTCTCAAAAACATTCAGTACTTC.

This clonotype was detected ten times or more. J is TRBJ1-1 and V is TRBV30; tentative D call: TRBD1 (6 bases). The ends were cut back, 5 bases at V and 0 bases at J, with 10 bases in the middle. The CDR3 has 13 residues. Germline V gene lookup returns CDR1 GTSNPN and CDR2 SVGIG (reference sequence). CDR3 amino acids: CAWGTRLNTEAFF. In nucleotides, the CDR3 is TGTGCCTGGGGGACACGCCTGAACACTGAAGCTTTCTTT.